Listed here are 9 T cell receptor beta chains from one sample, sequenced in a study of blood T cell repertoires in COVID-19. Produced via immunoSEQ multiplex PCR; TCRdb's table is partial and in-frame only. Here the sample spans a few hundred thousand clones, roughly 89% being singletons. The sequencing input was peripheral blood. The receptor set was obtained from a man aged 18 to 30 with COVID-19, enrolled during active disease.

This rearrangement joins TRBV3-1 (or the pseudogene TRBV3-2) to TRBJ2-1; D might be TRBD1 (5 bases). Germline V CDR1 and CDR2: LGHDT, YNNKEL (reference sequence). V was shortened by 1 base and J by 8 bases, with 15 bases between the two germline ends. The CDR3 sequence is 15 residues long. Here the CDR3 DNA reads TGTGCCAGCAGCCAAGGACAAAAGGGGTACCATGAGCAGTTCTTC. Protein: CASSQGQKGYHEQFF.

The genes are TRBV7-9 and TRBJ1-4; 9 bases are a match to TRBD1. The V gene end was trimmed by 6 bases and the J gene end by 0 bases; junction bases not matched to a gene: 11. The CDR3 runs 18 residues. Germline V gene sequence: CDR1 SEHNR, CDR2 FQNEAQ (reference sequence). This CDR3 reads CASRDNRGRGATNEKLFF. In DNA form, the CDR3 reads TGTGCCAGCAGGGATAACAGGGGGCGAGGGGCAACTAATGAAAAACTGTTTTTT.

The chain has TRBV2 and TRBJ1-5; a possible D gene is TRBD1 (5 bases). This CDR3 has 14 residues. Germline V lookup: CDR1 SNHLY, CDR2 FYNNEI. Trimming took off 0 bases at V and 7 bases at J, with 10 bases between the two ends. The CDR3 DNA is TGTGCCAGCAGTGAAGCCCGGGGGTTCCAGCCCCAGCATTTT. It codes for CASSEARGFQPQHF.

The chain couples TRBV6-4 to TRBJ2-1, with TRBD1 identical over 8 bases. This CDR3 spans 18 amino acids. With V trimmed by 5 bases and J by 3 bases, 15 bases remained unmatched. The germline gives CDR1 MRHNA, CDR2 SNTAGT. CDR3 DNA: TGTGCCAGCAGTCGAAAAGGAATAGGGACAGGACTCTACAATGAGCAGTTCTTC. As protein: CASSRKGIGTGLYNEQFF.

V usage is TRBV9 and J usage is TRBJ1-1; D is unclear. Per the germline V gene, CDR1 is SGDLS and CDR2 is YYNGEE. This CDR3 is built from 13 residues. V lost 0 bases and J lost 5, with 8 bases in between. The chain's CDR3 is CASSVVEGTEAFF. CDR3 sequence (DNA): TGTGCCAGCAGCGTAGTTGAGGGAACTGAAGCTTTCTTT.

This chain links TRBV6-5 with TRBJ1-1, with a weak D call TRBD1 (6 bases). CDR1 MNHEY and CDR2 SVGAGI come from the germline V gene. The CDR3 has 14 residues. V was trimmed by 6 bases and J by 5 bases, leaving 16 bases between them. CDR3 coding DNA: TGTGCCAGCAGGTCGACAGGTCAAGGGACTGAAGCTTTCTTT. This translates into CASRSTGQGTEAFF.

This chain joins TRBV6-5 and TRBJ2-7; unclear D gene. Germline V gene lookup returns CDR1 MNHEY and CDR2 SVGAGI. V gave up 1 base and J gave up 2 bases, with 9 bases separating them. CDR3 length: 14 amino acids. The CDR3 nucleotides read TGTGCCAGCAGTTACTGGCGGTCCCCCTACGAGCAGTACTTC. This encodes CASSYWRSPYEQYF.

Concerning this clone: Other nucleotide sequences in the sample specify the same CDR3. The rearrangement links TRBV5-4 to TRBJ2-1, with 7 bases identical to TRBD2. CDR3 length: 15 residues. V shed 4 bases and J 3 bases; nucleotides not matched to a gene: 7. Germline assignment: CDR1 SGHNT and CDR2 YYREEE (reference sequence). The CDR3 bases are TGTGCCAGCAGCCCAGGCCTAGCGGACTACAATGAGCAGTTCTTC. Translating it yields CASSPGLADYNEQFF.

The chain links TRBV5-3 to TRBJ1-1, with 10 nucleotides matching TRBD1. TRBV5-3 is an ORF; its function is uncertain. The V gene end was trimmed by 4 bases and the J gene end by 0 bases; junction bases not matched to a gene: 12. This CDR3 has 18 amino acids. The CDR3 loop is CARSPSGQGILLNTEAFF. DNA of the CDR3: TGTGCCAGAAGCCCATCGGGACAGGGGATTCTTCTGAACACTGAAGCTTTCTTT.